The 30 T cell receptor beta chains in this list originate from one sample, sequenced in a study of blood T cell repertoires in COVID-19. Sequencing was performed with immunoSEQ multiplex PCR; in TCRdb, only in-frame clones are kept and a portion is missing. The table has approximately 100,000 clones, around four fifths seen once. Sequenced input: peripheral blood. The receptors shown here come from a woman aged 60-70 years with acute or convalescent COVID-19.

CDR3 coding DNA: TGTGCCACCAGTCAAGACATCGAGCAGTACTTC. Its translation is CATSQDIEQYF. The chain carries TRBV24-1 and TRBJ2-7; no clear D. With 6 bases removed from V and 6 bases from J, the gap between germline ends came to 8 bases. Germline lookup yields CDR1 KGHDR and CDR2 SFDVKD. CDR3 length: 11 residues.

The V and J genes are TRBV15 and TRBJ1-1; no definite D call. The V gene's germline CDR1 is LNHNV and CDR2 YYDKDF (reference sequence). CDR3 size: 15 residues. Trimming left V 3 bases short and J 3 bases short, with 14 bases between. For the CDR3, the DNA is TGTGCCACCAGCAGGGACCTTGTGGGAGACACTGAAGCTTTCTTT. It is translated as CATSRDLVGDTEAFF.

The chain joins TRBV6-2 or TRBV6-3 to TRBJ2-3; D is undetermined. Trimming left V 0 bases short and J 1 base short, with 11 bases between. The germline V gene has CDR1 MNHEY and CDR2 SVGEGT. The CDR3 totals 16 residues. The CDR3 is CASSYSSARRTDTQYF. In DNA form, the CDR3 reads TGTGCCAGCAGTTACTCGTCGGCTAGACGCACAGATACGCAGTATTTT.

The V gene is TRBV28, the J gene TRBJ2-1; 10 nucleotides line up with TRBD1. The trim removed 8 bases at V and 3 bases at J, leaving 7 bases unmatched. The CDR3 contains 15 residues. CDR1 is MDHEN and CDR2 is SYDVKM in the germline V gene. The CDR3 sequence: CASPGGQGFYNEQFF. The CDR3 DNA sequence: TGTGCCAGCCCAGGGGGACAGGGGTTCTACAATGAGCAGTTCTTC.

This clone was seen a handful of times. The J gene is TRBJ1-2, the V gene TRBV19; 10 positions match TRBD1. The germline gives CDR1 LNHDA, CDR2 SQIVND (reference sequence). V gave up 8 bases and J gave up 4 bases; unmatched junction bases: 7. This CDR3 has 14 amino acids. The CDR3 coding sequence is TGTGCCAGTCGAAGGGACAGGGGCGTCTATGGCTACACCTTC. Amino acids: CASRRDRGVYGYTF. The complete variable domain, with remaining parts taken from reference TRBV19 and TRBJ1-2, reads DGGITQSPKYLFRKEGQNVTLSCEQNLNHDAMYWYRQDPGQGLRLIYYSQIVNDFQKGDIAEGYSVSREKKESFPLTVTSAQKNPTAFYLCASRRDRGVYGYTFGSGTRLTVV.

The chain employs TRBV30 and TRBJ2-7; D is uncertain. Trimming took 1 base from V and 7 from J, leaving 8 bases between them. This CDR3 contains 11 residues. CDR1 is GTSNPN and CDR2 is SVGIG in the germline V gene (reference sequence). The CDR3 DNA sequence: TGTGCCTGGAGTGCCTCGGTGGAGCAGTACTTC. The encoded protein is CAWSASVEQYF.

The chain carries TRBV10-3 and TRBJ2-7; 13 nucleotides align to TRBD2. The CDR3 length is 15 residues. CDR1 is ENHRY and CDR2 is SYGVKD in the germline V gene. V dropped 10 bases and J dropped 3; count of bases not matched to a gene: 9. In DNA form, the CDR3 reads TGTGCCAGTTTGGGACTAGCGGGATTGAACTACGAGCAGTACTTC. Its translation: CASLGLAGLNYEQYF.

The gene calls are TRBV6-5 and TRBJ2-4, with TRBD2 matching over 13 bases. In germline, CDR1 is MNHEY, CDR2 SVGAGI. V trimming: 2 bases; J trimming: 4 bases; junction bases outside the gene matches: 2. The CDR3 has 16 amino acids. The CDR3 sequence: CASSYRTSGGKNIQYF. The CDR3 DNA reads as TGTGCCAGCAGTTACCGGACTAGCGGGGGAAAAAACATTCAGTACTTC.

The chain uses TRBV5-1 and TRBJ1-2; 8 nucleotides align to TRBD1. The CDR3 spans 13 residues. V lost 6 bases to trimming and J lost 3 bases; unmatched junction nucleotides: 4. Germline V gives CDR1 SGHRS, CDR2 YFSETQ. The CDR3 region is CASTPTGDYGYTF. The CDR3 DNA reads as TGCGCCAGCACCCCGACAGGGGACTATGGCTACACCTTC.

The chain links TRBV7-9 to TRBJ1-2; TRBD1 matches 12 bases. With V trimmed by 3 bases and J by 2 bases, 4 bases remained unmatched. The CDR3 covers 16 residues. Germline CDR1 is SEHNR and CDR2 is FQNEAQ (reference sequence). The CDR3, as DNA: TGTGCCAGCAGCTTCGGGACAGGGGGCTGGAACTATGGCTACACCTTC. It translates to CASSFGTGGWNYGYTF.

A single count supports this clone. This chain uses TRBV12-3 or TRBV12-4 with TRBJ2-3; no clear D. Trimming took off 3 bases at V and 10 bases at J, with 8 bases between the two ends. The CDR3 is 11 amino acids. CDR3 loop: CASSFGSSQYF. The CDR3 DNA sequence: TGTGCCAGCAGTTTTGGTAGTTCGCAGTATTTT.

The chain couples TRBV29-1 to TRBJ2-2, with D uncertain. This CDR3 has 11 residues. In germline, CDR1 is SQVTM, CDR2 ANQGSEA. Trimming stripped 7 bases from V and 8 bases from J, with 11 bases between. DNA for the CDR3: TGCAGCGGCACTTTGTCTGGGGAGCTGTTTTTT. It specifies CSGTLSGELFF.

This clone was seen a handful of times. J is TRBJ1-5 and V is TRBV5-8; D gene ambiguous. Germline loops: CDR1 SGHTS, CDR2 YDEGEE. This CDR3 region has 12 residues. Between the trimmed V and J ends, which lost 2 bases and 6 bases, there was a span of 6 bases. The CDR3 protein is CASSFIGQPQHF. In DNA, the CDR3 is TGTGCCAGCAGCTTCATCGGTCAGCCCCAGCATTTT.

The chain uses TRBV2 and TRBJ1-2, with 10 nucleotides matching TRBD1. Germline V CDR1 and CDR2: SNHLY, FYNNEI. After removal of 5 bases from V and 7 bases from J, the junction contained 10 bases not matched to a gene. The CDR3 totals 15 residues. The chain's CDR3 is CASSLQGTGASGYTF. CDR3 in DNA: TGTGCCAGCAGTCTTCAGGGGACAGGGGCGTCTGGCTACACCTTC. Complete variable domain (other parts from reference TRBV2 and TRBJ1-2): EPEVTQTPSHQVTQMGQEVILRCVPISNHLYFYWYRQILGQKVEFLVSFYNNEISEKSEIFDDQFSVERPDGSNFTLKIRSTKLEDSAMYFCASSLQGTGASGYTFGSGTRLTVV.

The chain recombines TRBV18 with TRBJ1-4, with D perhaps matching TRBD1 (6 bases). Germline V CDR1 and CDR2: KGHSH, LQKENI. This CDR3 is built from 14 residues. Trimming pared 6 bases from V and 5 bases from J, leaving 13 bases between. The CDR3: CASSPTGKNEKLFF. The CDR3 DNA reads as TGTGCCAGCTCCCCGACAGGCAAAAATGAAAAACTGTTTTTT.

This sequence joins TRBV7-9 and TRBJ2-5; D is ambiguous. The V and J ends lost 1 base and 5 bases respectively, with 11 bases between them. CDR3 length equals 14 residues. Germline V gives CDR1 SEHNR, CDR2 FQNEAQ (reference sequence). The CDR3 nucleotides are TGTGCCAGCAGCTTAGGTACTAAGGTCGAGACCCAGTACTTC. Protein product: CASSLGTKVETQYF.

This chain links TRBV5-4 with TRBJ2-7; possible D gene TRBD1, 6 bases. Trimming took off 2 bases at V and 0 bases at J, with 12 bases between the two ends. This CDR3 comprises 15 residues. Germline V gene sequence: CDR1 SGHNT, CDR2 YYREEE (reference sequence). As DNA, the CDR3 is TGTGCCAGCAGCTTTACAGGGTCCGGCTCCTACGAGCAGTACTTC. Translation: CASSFTGSGSYEQYF.

The genes are TRBV28 and TRBJ2-5; 7 bases match TRBD1. The germline V gene has CDR1 MDHEN and CDR2 SYDVKM. The CDR3 has 16 residues. The trim removed 2 bases at V and 2 bases at J, leaving 8 bases unmatched. DNA for the CDR3: TGTGCCAGCAGTTTAACCGGACAGGCTTCTCAAGAGACCCAGTACTTC. Translation gives CASSLTGQASQETQYF. Supplemented by reference TRBV28 and TRBJ2-5, the full variable domain reads DVKVTQSSRYLVKRTGEKVFLECVQDMDHENMFWYRQDPGLGLRLIYFSYDVKMKEKGDIPEGYSVSREKKERFSLILESASTNQTSMYLCASSLTGQASQETQYFGPGTRLLVL.

The CDR3 nucleotides read TGTGCCAGCAGCCCCGGACTAGCGGGAGGGTCCGGGGAGCTGTTTTTT. The encoded protein is CASSPGLAGGSGELFF. The rearrangement uses TRBV7-3 and TRBJ2-2; TRBD2 matches at 15 bases. CDR1 is SGHTA and CDR2 is FQGTGA in the germline V gene. J gave up 6 bases and V 5 bases, and 4 bases lay outside the gene matches. The CDR3 sequence is 16 residues long.

This sequence joins TRBV2 and TRBJ2-3; D possibly corresponds to TRBD2 (6 bases). This CDR3 region has 15 residues. CDR1 and CDR2 from the germline V gene are SNHLY and FYNNEI. V shed 5 bases and J shed 2 bases, with 14 bases lying between them. In nucleotides, the CDR3 is TGTGCCAGCAGTCCCCGTAGCGGATCCACAGATACGCAGTATTTT. Protein product: CASSPRSGSTDTQYF.

The chain combines TRBV7-3 with TRBJ1-2, with 9 bases that match TRBD1. Per the germline V gene, CDR1 is SGHTA and CDR2 is FQGTGA. The CDR3 is 16 amino acids. Trimming took 5 bases from V and 5 from J; bases not matched to a gene: 12. The chain's CDR3 is CASSASGTGRYYGYTF. For the CDR3, the DNA is TGTGCCAGCAGCGCGTCCGGGACAGGGCGATATTATGGCTACACCTTC. Using reference TRBV7-3 and TRBJ1-2 for the parts outside the CDR3, the full variable domain is GAGVSQTPSNKVTEKGKYVELRCDPISGHTALYWYRQSLGQGPEFLIYFQGTGAADDSGLPNDRFFAVRPEGSVSTLKIQRTERGDSAVYLCASSASGTGRYYGYTFGSGTRLTVV.

The V gene is TRBV28, the J gene TRBJ1-1; possibly TRBD1 for D (6 bases). This CDR3 spans 15 amino acids. CDR1 and CDR2 (germline): MDHEN, SYDVKM. V was pared by 4 bases and J by 1 base, with 13 bases between. CDR3 coding DNA: TGTGCCAGCAGTTATCCACAGGGAACGAACACTGAAGCTTTCTTT. Translating it yields CASSYPQGTNTEAFF.

The J gene is TRBJ2-7, the V gene TRBV28, with D hard to call. The germline gives CDR1 MDHEN, CDR2 SYDVKM. The CDR3 is 14 residues long. V was pared by 3 bases and J by 3 bases, with 12 bases between. In DNA form, the CDR3 reads TGTGCCAGCAGTTTCGGCGGTATAGGCTACGAGCAGTACTTC. This encodes CASSFGGIGYEQYF. Full variable domain (remainder filled in from reference TRBV28 and TRBJ2-7): DVKVTQSSRYLVKRTGEKVFLECVQDMDHENMFWYRQDPGLGLRLIYFSYDVKMKEKGDIPEGYSVSREKKERFSLILESASTNQTSMYLCASSFGGIGYEQYFGPGTRLTVT.

This clone was recorded only once. This chain links TRBV27 with TRBJ1-1, with unresolved D. CDR1 and CDR2 (germline): MNHEY, SMNVEV (reference sequence). The CDR3 loop spans 12 amino acids. Trimming cost V 4 bases and J 2 bases, with 5 bases left between them. CDR3 sequence reads: CASSSFNTEAFF. DNA of the CDR3: TGTGCCAGCAGTTCTTTCAACACTGAAGCTTTCTTT.

The J gene is TRBJ1-1, the V gene TRBV6-4, with 10 nucleotides matching TRBD1. CDR1 is MRHNA and CDR2 is SNTAGT in the germline V gene. V lost 3 bases, J lost 1 base, and 11 bases stayed unmatched. The CDR3 has 18 amino acids. CDR3 sequence (DNA): TGTGCCAGCAGTGAGACGACAGGGGGCAATAACCAGAACACTGAAGCTTTCTTT. Translating gives CASSETTGGNNQNTEAFF.

This clone showed up just once. This chain joins TRBV18 and TRBJ2-7; a possible D gene is TRBD2 (5 bases). V was pared by 3 bases and J by 3 bases, with 24 bases between. CDR1 KGHSH and CDR2 LQKENI come from the germline V gene. CDR3 length equals 18 residues. CDR3 DNA: TGTGCCAGCTCACCCAATGCACCTGACCCGACCGGGAACTACGAGCAGTACTTC. Its protein is CASSPNAPDPTGNYEQYF.

This clone was recorded once. The chain is built from TRBV28 and TRBJ2-3, with a possible D match to TRBD2 (5 bases). CDR3 length equals 15 residues. Trimming cost V 1 base and J 4 bases, with 12 bases left between them. CDR1 and CDR2 (germline): MDHEN, SYDVKM. This chain's CDR3 is CASSLFGLKADTQYF. CDR3 coding DNA: TGTGCCAGCAGTTTATTCGGACTTAAAGCAGATACGCAGTATTTT. The variable domain in full, with the rest retrieved from reference TRBV28 and TRBJ2-3, is DVKVTQSSRYLVKRTGEKVFLECVQDMDHENMFWYRQDPGLGLRLIYFSYDVKMKEKGDIPEGYSVSREKKERFSLILESASTNQTSMYLCASSLFGLKADTQYFGPGTRLTVL.

V usage is TRBV20-1 and J usage is TRBJ1-3, with D possibly being TRBD1 (6 bases). Trimming removed 5 bases at V and 4 bases at J, with 18 bases between. Germline lookup yields CDR1 DFQATT and CDR2 SNEGSKA (reference sequence). This CDR3 comprises 15 residues. CDR3 sequence: CSARALGASGNTIYF. CDR3 coding DNA: TGCAGTGCTCGTGCCCTGGGGGCGTCCGGAAACACCATATATTTT.

V gene TRBV4-2 combines with J gene TRBJ1-5, with D unclear. Trimming took 0 bases from V and 9 from J, leaving 12 bases between them. The length of the CDR3 is 14 residues. The germline CDR1 and CDR2 sequences are LGHNA and YNFKEQ. The CDR3 region is CASSQDRRVGPQHF. For the CDR3, the DNA is TGTGCCAGCAGCCAAGATCGGAGGGTAGGGCCCCAGCATTTT.

This chain uses TRBV7-9 with TRBJ2-3; 8 nucleotides align to TRBD2. CDR3 length: 14 amino acids. After removal of 5 bases from V and 4 bases from J, the junction contained 5 bases not matched to a gene. Germline V gene data show CDR1 as SEHNR and CDR2 as FQNEAQ (reference sequence). Here the CDR3 DNA reads TGTGCCAGCAGCGTCGGACTAGCCCCAGATACGCAGTATTTT. Protein sequence: CASSVGLAPDTQYF.